The 29 T cell receptor beta chains reported below all come from one sample, sequenced in a study of blood T cell repertoires in COVID-19. Measured with immunoSEQ multiplex PCR; TCRdb has only the in-frame clones, and not every one. The sample contains 150,000 to 200,000 clones, approximately 85% of which appear only once. Sequenced material: peripheral blood. The receptors originated from a man aged 55 to 69 with acute or convalescent COVID-19.

The chain uses TRBV24-1 and TRBJ2-7; 9 nucleotides match TRBD1. The CDR3 length is 15 residues. Germline values: CDR1 KGHDR, CDR2 SFDVKD. V lost 5 bases and J lost 1; bases outside the gene matches: 5. The CDR3 coding sequence is TGTGCCACCAGTGGGGGGACAGGGAGGTCCTACGAGCAGTACTTC. It specifies CATSGGTGRSYEQYF.

The rearrangement links TRBV4-2 to TRBJ1-4, with 10 bases identical to TRBD1. CDR3 length equals 15 residues. The germline V gene has CDR1 LGHNA and CDR2 YNFKEQ. V shed 4 bases and J 6 bases; nucleotides not matched to a gene: 5. CDR3 nucleotides: TGTGCCAGCAGCCGGACAGGGGGATATGATGAAAAACTGTTTTTT. It is translated as CASSRTGGYDEKLFF.

A few counts support this clone. V usage is TRBV28 and J usage is TRBJ1-1, with 7 bases aligning to TRBD1. The CDR3 contains 14 residues. V shed 7 bases and J 1 base; nucleotides not matched to a gene: 6. Germline-derived CDR1 and CDR2 are MDHEN and SYDVKM. The CDR3 is CASTPGDRNTEAFF. The CDR3 region has the DNA TGTGCCAGCACTCCCGGGGACAGGAACACTGAAGCTTTCTTT.

The V and J genes are TRBV27 and TRBJ2-7, with TRBD2 matching over 14 bases. CDR3 size: 17 residues. CDR1 and CDR2 (germline): MNHEY, SMNVEV (reference sequence). V lost 4 bases and J lost 2; bases outside the gene matches: 7. DNA of the CDR3: TGTGCCAGCAGTTCCGGGACTAGCGGGAGTTTCGCCTACGAGCAGTACTTC. Encoded protein: CASSSGTSGSFAYEQYF.

V is TRBV19 and J is TRBJ2-7; TRBD1 agrees at 7 bases. Trimming took 6 bases from V and 0 from J; bases not matched to a gene: 14. CDR3 length: 17 residues. From germline, CDR1 is LNHDA and CDR2 SQIVND (reference sequence). CDR3 in amino acids: CASSHTFTGVSSYEQYF. CDR3 sequence (DNA): TGTGCCAGTAGCCATACCTTTACAGGGGTCAGCTCCTACGAGCAGTACTTC. Full variable domain (remainder filled in from reference TRBV19 and TRBJ2-7): DGGITQSPKYLFRKEGQNVTLSCEQNLNHDAMYWYRQDPGQGLRLIYYSQIVNDFQKGDIAEGYSVSREKKESFPLTVTSAQKNPTAFYLCASSHTFTGVSSYEQYFGPGTRLTVT.

V gene TRBV28 combines with J gene TRBJ1-3; TRBD1 agrees at 8 bases. The CDR3 sequence is 18 residues long. Germline V gene sequence: CDR1 MDHEN, CDR2 SYDVKM. The V and J ends lost 2 bases and 1 base, in that order; junction bases with no gene match: 10. CDR3 DNA sequence: TGTGCCAGCAGTTTACGCTCAAAGACAGGGGCATCTGGAAACACCATATATTTT. The encoded protein is CASSLRSKTGASGNTIYF.

The V and J genes are TRBV19 and TRBJ1-1; D possibly corresponds to TRBD1 (6 bases). This CDR3 spans 14 amino acids. Trimming removed 0 bases at V and 1 base at J, with 6 bases between. Germline CDR1 LNHDA, CDR2 SQIVND (reference sequence). The chain's CDR3 is CASSIDRGNTEAFF. CDR3 DNA: TGTGCCAGTAGTATAGACAGGGGGAACACTGAAGCTTTCTTT.

This clone was counted a single time. The chain joins TRBV19 to TRBJ2-7; 12 bases are a match to TRBD2. The CDR3 has 15 residues. Per the germline V gene, CDR1 is LNHDA and CDR2 is SQIVND (reference sequence). After removal of 3 bases from V and 0 bases from J, the junction contained 0 bases not matched to a gene. The chain's CDR3 is CASSMTSGSSYEQYF. CDR3 coding DNA: TGTGCCAGTAGTATGACTAGCGGGAGCTCCTACGAGCAGTACTTC.

The gene calls are TRBV30 and TRBJ1-1; no clear D. V lost 4 bases and J 4 bases, leaving 10 bases between the germline ends. The CDR3 runs to 12 residues. The germline CDR1 and CDR2 sequences are GTSNPN and SVGIG (reference sequence). CDR3 DNA sequence: TGTGCCTGGACCCTCGGTGGCACTGAAGCTTTCTTT. Its translation: CAWTLGGTEAFF.

The chain recombines TRBV19 with TRBJ2-2; tentatively, D is TRBD1 (6 bases). V shed 6 bases and J shed 7 bases, with 21 bases lying between them. The CDR3 runs to 16 residues. Looked up from germline, CDR1 is LNHDA and CDR2 is SQIVND (reference sequence). The CDR3 DNA reads as TGTGCCAGTAGGGTCCCTCAGGGGCGCGGGTTCGGGGAGCTGTTTTTT. Its protein product is CASRVPQGRGFGELFF. Using reference TRBV19 and TRBJ2-2 for the parts outside the CDR3, the full variable domain is DGGITQSPKYLFRKEGQNVTLSCEQNLNHDAMYWYRQDPGQGLRLIYYSQIVNDFQKGDIAEGYSVSREKKESFPLTVTSAQKNPTAFYLCASRVPQGRGFGELFFGEGSRLTVL.

V is TRBV2 and J is TRBJ2-2, with 7 bases that match TRBD2. V gave up 6 bases and J gave up 5 bases; unmatched junction bases: 9. Per the germline V gene, CDR1 is SNHLY and CDR2 is FYNNEI. The CDR3 runs to 15 residues. The CDR3 nucleotides read TGTGCCAGCAGCCATCCGGGACTAATGACCGGGGAGCTGTTTTTT. Translated, it gives CASSHPGLMTGELFF.

The chain employs TRBV19 and TRBJ2-3; 7 bases fit TRBD1. J was trimmed by 1 base and V by 9 bases; bases with no gene match: 7. The CDR3 is made up of 14 amino acids. CDR1 is LNHDA and CDR2 is SQIVND in the germline V gene (reference sequence). The CDR3 reads CASRQGPGTDTQYF. In DNA form, the CDR3 reads TGTGCCAGCCGACAGGGACCAGGCACAGATACGCAGTATTTT.

The V call is TRBV7-8, the J call TRBJ2-7, with D uncertain. With 4 bases removed from V and 5 bases from J, the gap between germline ends came to 9 bases. Per germline, CDR1 SGHVS and CDR2 FQNEAQ. The CDR3 contains 12 residues. CDR3 nucleotides: TGTGCCAGCAGCTCGGGTGGCGACGAGCAGTACTTC. Protein product: CASSSGGDEQYF. Complete variable domain (other parts from reference TRBV7-8 and TRBJ2-7): GAGVSQSPRYKVAKRGQDVALRCDPISGHVSLFWYQQALGQGPEFLTYFQNEAQLDKSGLPSDRFFAERPEGSVSTLKIQRTQQEDSAVYLCASSSGGDEQYFGPGTRLTVT.

This rearrangement joins TRBV4-2 to TRBJ2-3, with D tentatively TRBD1 (5 bases). Trimming stripped 2 bases from V and 0 bases from J, with 12 bases between. CDR3 length equals 16 residues. Looked up from germline, CDR1 is LGHNA and CDR2 is YNFKEQ. The CDR3 loop is CASSQTFGASTDTQYF. The CDR3 nucleotides read TGTGCCAGCAGCCAAACATTTGGGGCTAGCACAGATACGCAGTATTTT.

This chain connects TRBV4-1 to TRBJ2-7; D is uncertain. V was cut by 4 bases and J by 3 bases, with 10 bases left in between. This CDR3 has 13 residues. Germline CDR1 reads MGHRA; CDR2 reads YSYEKL. The CDR3 here is CASSPQVGYEQYF. As DNA, the CDR3 is TGCGCCAGCAGCCCTCAGGTGGGCTACGAGCAGTACTTC.

The chain recombines TRBV28 with TRBJ1-2; 7 nucleotides match TRBD1. The CDR3 has 12 amino acids. V trimming: 3 bases; J trimming: 6 bases; junction bases outside the gene matches: 1. Germline CDR1 reads MDHEN; CDR2 reads SYDVKM. Written as DNA, the CDR3 is TGTGCCAGCAGTTTGACAGGGCATGGCTACACCTTC. Its protein is CASSLTGHGYTF.

The rearrangement joins TRBV7-3 to TRBJ2-1, with 7 bases lining up with TRBD2. The CDR3 sequence is 15 residues long. Germline CDR1 reads SGHTA; CDR2 reads FQGTGA. V lost 4 bases and J lost 6; bases outside the gene matches: 9. In nucleotides, the CDR3 is TGTGCCAGCAGCTCCATAGCGGGCGCCTTCAATGAGCAGTTCTTC. It encodes CASSSIAGAFNEQFF.

This clone was detected only a few times. This chain uses TRBV2 with TRBJ2-7; the D is unclear. The V and J ends lost 2 bases and 3 bases respectively, with 8 bases between them. The CDR3 length is 13 residues. From germline, CDR1 is SNHLY and CDR2 FYNNEI. The CDR3: CASSEFSGYEQYF. The CDR3 nucleotides read TGTGCCAGCAGTGAATTCTCGGGCTACGAGCAGTACTTC. The full variable domain, its missing parts supplied by reference TRBV2 and TRBJ2-7, is EPEVTQTPSHQVTQMGQEVILRCVPISNHLYFYWYRQILGQKVEFLVSFYNNEISEKSEIFDDQFSVERPDGSNFTLKIRSTKLEDSAMYFCASSEFSGYEQYFGPGTRLTVT.

The gene calls are TRBV18 and TRBJ2-2; unclear D gene. From germline, CDR1 is KGHSH and CDR2 LQKENI. The V end was cut by 1 base, the J end by 6 bases, with 9 bases between. The CDR3 contains 14 residues. In nucleotides, the CDR3 is TGTGCCAGCTCACCACGAGATGTGGCCGGGGAGCTGTTTTTT. This translates into CASSPRDVAGELFF.

This chain links TRBV9 with TRBJ2-2; tentative D call: TRBD2 (6 bases). With 0 bases removed from V and 3 bases from J, the gap between germline ends came to 9 bases. CDR3 length: 15 amino acids. Germline V gene data show CDR1 as SGDLS and CDR2 as YYNGEE. DNA of the CDR3: TGTGCCAGCAGCGTAGTTCCGGGAGACACCGGGGAGCTGTTTTTT. It yields the protein CASSVVPGDTGELFF.

The CDR3 sequence: CASSPAVTGELFF. For the CDR3, the DNA is TGTGCCAGCAGCCCAGCGGTCACCGGGGAGCTGTTTTTT. The chain has TRBV7-3 and TRBJ2-2, with D possibly TRBD2 on 5 matching bases. The CDR3 has 13 amino acids. The V and J ends lost 5 bases and 4 bases respectively, with 8 bases between them. Per the germline V gene, CDR1 is SGHTA and CDR2 is FQGTGA.

The CDR3 here is CASSLLSPAATSGNTIYF. In DNA, the CDR3 is TGTGCCAGCAGTTTATTAAGCCCCGCGGCAACCTCTGGAAACACCATATATTTT. The chain recombines TRBV27 with TRBJ1-3; D not certain. Per the germline V gene, CDR1 is MNHEY and CDR2 is SMNVEV (reference sequence). Trimming removed 1 base at V and 0 bases at J, with 16 bases between. The CDR3 length is 18 residues.

J is TRBJ2-2 and V is TRBV25-1; no clear D gene. The V gene lost 3 bases and the J gene lost 1 base, with 9 bases spanning the gap. The CDR3 runs 15 residues. The germline V gene has CDR1 MGHDK and CDR2 SYGVNS. The chain's CDR3 is CASSDSYRNTGELFF. CDR3 bases: TGTGCCAGCAGTGATTCTTATAGGAACACCGGGGAGCTGTTTTTT. The full variable domain, completed using reference TRBV25-1 and TRBJ2-2, is EADIYQTPRYLVIGTGKKITLECSQTMGHDKMYWYQQDPGMELHLIHYSYGVNSTEKGDLSSESTVSRIRTEHFPLTLESARPSHTSQYLCASSDSYRNTGELFFGEGSRLTVL.

This chain connects TRBV6-5 to TRBJ2-7; D gene unclear. The CDR3 has 14 amino acids. V was shortened by 0 bases and J by 0 bases, with 6 bases between the two germline ends. Germline loops: CDR1 MNHEY, CDR2 SVGAGI. The DNA for the CDR3 is TGTGCCAGCAGTTACTCACCGGGCTCCTACGAGCAGTACTTC. Its translation is CASSYSPGSYEQYF.

The CDR3 loop reads CASSFSQRTSSYNEQFF. CDR3 nucleotides: TGTGCCAGCAGCTTCTCGCAGCGGACGAGCTCCTACAATGAGCAGTTCTTC. V gene TRBV5-4 combines with J gene TRBJ2-1; tentative D call: TRBD2 (5 bases). The V end was cut by 2 bases, the J end by 0 bases, with 15 bases between. The CDR3 is 17 amino acids. In germline, CDR1 is SGHNT, CDR2 YYREEE (reference sequence). Looking up the rest from reference TRBV5-4 and TRBJ2-1 gives the full variable domain: ETGVTQSPTHLIKTRGQQVTLRCSSQSGHNTVSWYQQALGQGPQFIFQYYREEENGRGNFPPRFSGLQFPNYSSELNVNALELDDSALYLCASSFSQRTSSYNEQFFGPGTRLTVL.

The chain links TRBV19 to TRBJ2-7; unclear D gene. CDR1 and CDR2 from the germline V gene are LNHDA and SQIVND (reference sequence). This CDR3 is built from 13 residues. The V end was cut by 3 bases, the J end by 0 bases, with 6 bases between. CDR3 in DNA: TGTGCCAGTAGTATCCAGGCCTCCTACGAGCAGTACTTC. Translation: CASSIQASYEQYF.

The V and J genes are TRBV28 and TRBJ2-7, with 9 nucleotides matching TRBD1. The CDR3 runs to 13 residues. The V segment lost 8 bases and the J segment 5 bases; nucleotides outside the gene matches: 7. Per the germline V gene, CDR1 is MDHEN and CDR2 is SYDVKM. The CDR3 here is CASDRGTVDEQYF. CDR3 bases: TGTGCCAGCGACAGGGGGACGGTGGACGAGCAGTACTTC.

The gene calls are TRBV5-1 and TRBJ1-1, with D tentatively TRBD1 (6 bases). This CDR3 is 15 amino acids long. Germline loops: CDR1 SGHRS, CDR2 YFSETQ. Trimming took off 0 bases at V and 2 bases at J, with 11 bases between the two ends. The CDR3 loop is CASSLGTATNTEAFF. In DNA, the CDR3 is TGCGCCAGCAGCTTGGGGACAGCAACTAACACTGAAGCTTTCTTT.

The genes are TRBV7-2 and TRBJ2-7, with 13 nucleotides matching TRBD2. This CDR3 spans 15 amino acids. CDR1 is SGHTA, CDR2 FQGNSA, per germline. V trimming: 5 bases; J trimming: 7 bases; junction bases outside the gene matches: 8. The CDR3 sequence: CASSQTSGRPQEQYF. DNA for the CDR3: TGTGCCAGCAGCCAGACTAGCGGGAGGCCGCAGGAGCAGTACTTC.